These 15 T cell receptor beta chains came from one sample sequenced in a study of spatial heterogeneity in lung cancer. TCRdb re-analysed the 5' RACE reads in MiXCR, keeping a single row per CDR3 protein. The sample lists about 48,000 distinct CDR3 sequences, roughly 5% occurring once. The time point: sample taken at primary tumor resection. Here the sequenced sample was PBMCs, taken at surgery. The receptors derive from a male donor with early-stage non-small cell lung cancer.

The V call is TRBV4-3, the J call TRBJ2-5; 9 nucleotides line up with TRBD2. CDR3 size: 15 residues. The V and J ends lost 4 bases and 3 bases, in that order; junction bases with no gene match: 6. The germline V gene has CDR1 LGHNA and CDR2 YSLEER. The CDR3 here is CASSPRVAGEETQYF. Here the CDR3 DNA reads TGCGCCAGCAGCCCCCGGGTAGCGGGAGAAGAGACCCAGTACTTC.

This clonotype has ten or more counts. The chain joins TRBV10-3 to TRBJ2-3, with D possibly matching TRBD1 (7 bases). Germline CDR1 is ENHRY and CDR2 is SYGVKD. Trimming took 4 bases from V and 5 from J, leaving 10 bases between them. There are 13 residues in the CDR3. Written as DNA, the CDR3 is TGTGCCATCAGTGGACAGGGAGGAGATACGCAGTATTTT. It specifies CAISGQGGDTQYF.

The table lists this clonotype with many counts. The chain carries TRBV4-1 and TRBJ1-6, with 8 bases that match TRBD1. V shed 0 bases and J 10 bases; nucleotides not matched to a gene: 5. CDR1 MGHRA and CDR2 YSYEKL come from the germline V gene. The CDR3 is 15 residues long. CDR3 nucleotide sequence: TGCGCCAGCAGCCAAGATCAGGGGGCAAGATCACCCCTCCACTTT. The encoded protein is CASSQDQGARSPLHF.

This clonotype was seen ten or more times. The chain links TRBV20-1 to TRBJ2-7; 11 bases fit TRBD2. V was clipped by 0 bases and J by 5 bases; unmatched bases: 3. Per the germline V gene, CDR1 is DFQATT and CDR2 is SNEGSKA (reference sequence). There are 14 residues in the CDR3. This CDR3 is CSARDATSGDEQYF. CDR3 DNA: TGCAGTGCTAGAGATGCGACTAGCGGGGACGAGCAGTACTTC.

The table lists this clonotype with a few counts. The genes are TRBV23-1 and TRBJ2-1, with TRBD2 as a possible D gene (6 bases). TRBV23-1 counts as an open reading frame of uncertain function. This CDR3 spans 17 amino acids. Trimming removed 6 bases at V and 8 bases at J, with 26 bases between. DNA for the CDR3: TGCGCCAGCAGCCGAAACACGGGACTCTTGAAGGGCGATGAGCAGTTCTTC. Residues: CASSRNTGLLKGDEQFF.

This clonotype was seen ten or more times. The chain has TRBV29-1 and TRBJ1-3, with D perhaps TRBD1 (5 bases). Trimming cost V 7 bases and J 0 bases, with 10 bases left between them. The CDR3 covers 13 residues. Germline V lookup: CDR1 SQVTM, CDR2 ANQGSEA. The CDR3 is CSARQSSGNTIYF. The CDR3 nucleotides read TGCAGCGCAAGACAGAGCTCTGGAAACACCATATATTTT.

V usage is TRBV5-5 and J usage is TRBJ1-6; perhaps TRBD1 as D (6 bases). CDR1 is SGHKS, CDR2 YYEKEE, per germline (reference sequence). The CDR3 sequence is 20 residues long. Trimming removed 2 bases at V and 0 bases at J, with 21 bases between. CDR3: CASSFRGPAGRSSYNSPLHF. The CDR3 DNA reads as TGTGCCAGCAGCTTTCGGGGGCCCGCAGGGAGAAGCTCCTATAATTCACCCCTCCACTTT.

This clonotype was recorded many times. This chain joins TRBV7-9 and TRBJ1-1; D is possibly TRBD1 (6 bases). Trimming cost V 5 bases and J 6 bases, with 19 bases left between them. The CDR3 runs 15 residues. Germline V gene sequence: CDR1 SEHNR, CDR2 FQNEAQ (reference sequence). CDR3 loop: CASSPQGHRDPEAFF. CDR3 DNA sequence: TGTGCCAGCAGCCCCCAAGGCCACAGGGACCCTGAAGCTTTCTTT.

This clonotype was observed at least ten times. The gene calls are TRBV6-5 and TRBJ1-4; TRBD1 matches at 9 bases. Trimming at V came to 6 bases and at J to 6 bases, leaving 8 bases not matched to a gene. The germline CDR1 and CDR2 sequences are MNHEY and SVGAGI. This CDR3 contains 15 residues. CDR3 amino acids: CASSHRTGADEKLFF. For the CDR3, the DNA is TGTGCCAGCAGCCACAGGACAGGGGCGGATGAAAAACTGTTTTTT.

This chain joins TRBV19 and TRBJ2-1; TRBD2 matches at 9 bases. After removal of 6 bases from V and 7 bases from J, the junction contained 10 bases not matched to a gene. This CDR3 spans 15 amino acids. Germline CDR1 LNHDA, CDR2 SQIVND (reference sequence). CDR3 coding DNA: TGTGCCAGTAGCCGTAGCGGGAGTTCTTTGAATGAGCAGTTCTTC. Translating it yields CASSRSGSSLNEQFF.

This clonotype was observed at least ten times. This chain links TRBV6-1 with TRBJ1-2; TRBD1 might be the D (5 bases). Deletions cut 6 bases from V and 3 bases from J, with 14 bases between. The CDR3 totals 14 residues. The germline CDR1 and CDR2 sequences are MNHNS and SASEGT. In nucleotides, the CDR3 is TGTGCCAGCAGACCGACGGGGGGAGACTATGGCTACACCTTC. It codes for CASRPTGGDYGYTF.

This clonotype was counted ten times or more. This rearrangement joins TRBV9 to TRBJ2-3, with 7 positions matching TRBD1. V shed 2 bases and J 5 bases; nucleotides not matched to a gene: 5. The CDR3 is 14 amino acids. CDR1 is SGDLS, CDR2 YYNGEE, per germline. CDR3 loop: CASSVVQGRDTQYF. Written as DNA, the CDR3 is TGTGCCAGCAGCGTGGTACAGGGGAGAGATACGCAGTATTTT.

This clonotype was detected many times. The chain carries TRBV5-6 and TRBJ2-7; D is unclear. The CDR3 sequence is 12 residues long. V was shortened by 4 bases and J by 3 bases, with 8 bases between the two germline ends. Germline CDR1 reads SGHDT; CDR2 reads YYEEEE. The CDR3 coding sequence is TGTGCCAGCAGCGCGACCTACTACGAGCAGTACTTC. Residues: CASSATYYEQYF.

In its sample, this clonotype was seen many times. The rearrangement links TRBV9 to TRBJ1-6; TRBD1 matches at 7 bases. This CDR3 has 15 amino acids. With 0 bases clipped from V and 7 bases from J, the junction kept 4 bases outside the gene matches. Germline values: CDR1 SGDLS, CDR2 YYNGEE. The CDR3 sequence: CASSVGGRGNSPLHF. The CDR3 nucleotides read TGTGCCAGCAGCGTAGGAGGCAGGGGGAATTCACCCCTCCACTTT.

This chain connects TRBV29-1 to TRBJ2-3; 10 nucleotides align to TRBD2. Germline lookup yields CDR1 SQVTM and CDR2 ANQGSEA. V was clipped by 4 bases and J by 0 bases; unmatched bases: 7. The CDR3 runs to 16 residues. The CDR3 reads CSVAYSTSGSTDTQYF. CDR3 nucleotides: TGCAGCGTTGCCTACTCGACTAGCGGGAGCACAGATACGCAGTATTTT.